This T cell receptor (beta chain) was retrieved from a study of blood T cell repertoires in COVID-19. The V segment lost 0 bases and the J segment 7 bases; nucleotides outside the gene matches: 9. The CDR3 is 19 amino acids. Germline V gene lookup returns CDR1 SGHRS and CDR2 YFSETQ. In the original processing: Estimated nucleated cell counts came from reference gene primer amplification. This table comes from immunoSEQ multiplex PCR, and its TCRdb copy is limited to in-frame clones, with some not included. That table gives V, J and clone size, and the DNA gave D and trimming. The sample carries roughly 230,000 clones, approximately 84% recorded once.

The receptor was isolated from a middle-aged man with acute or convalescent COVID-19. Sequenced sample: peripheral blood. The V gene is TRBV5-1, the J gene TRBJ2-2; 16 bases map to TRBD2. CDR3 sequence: CASSLAPGLAGGQHGELFF. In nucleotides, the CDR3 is TGCGCCAGCAGCTTGGCACCGGGACTAGCGGGGGGGCAACACGGGGAGCTGTTTTTT.